This T cell receptor (beta chain) comes out of a study of T-cell memory formation after mild COVID-19. Study at large: The TCR clusters were mostly specific to one donor. Study-wide points: Memory sampled before infection contained some responding clones, suggesting cross-reactive memory joined. Confirmation of SARS-CoV-2 specificity was lacking for second-wave clones peaking day 37. Contracting clones localized mainly to CM and EM when CD4+ and mainly to EMRA when CD8+.

TCRdb analysed the 5' RACE reads with MiXCR anew, one entry per CDR3 protein. The sample holds roughly 620,000 distinct CDR3 sequences, around 17% seen once. This clonotype was counted between two and nine times. Its target is unknown. This CDR3 has 15 amino acids. The germline V gene has CDR1 MGHRA and CDR2 YSYEKL. Trimming took off 0 bases at V and 2 bases at J, with 8 bases between the two ends. The clonotype comes from an adult woman who had mild COVID-19 (a few samples of this study predate the infection). Cell type and time point are not known. The chain carries TRBV4-1 and TRBJ1-3; D gene unclear. The source material was PBMCs or a T cell subset sorted from them (not recorded which). CDR3 region: CASSQDLHPGNTIYF. CDR3 sequence (DNA): TGCGCCAGCAGCCAAGATTTGCACCCTGGAAACACCATATATTTT.